This is a list of T cell receptor beta chains from one sample in a study of blood T cells in healthy people across ages. TCRdb used MiXCR to reprocess the 5' RACE reads, holding one entry per CDR3 protein. The table shows hundreds of thousands of distinct CDR3 sequences, with 45% to 50% occurring only once. Input material: blood. Source of these receptors: a woman aged 60 to 75 in good health. Each CDR3 is given with its conserved first and last residue. Fields, in order: D gene, V gene, clone size, J gene, CDR3 protein, CDR3 DNA. The D gene is left open where the match is weak. The size field is filled for only some rows; it gives once, few, many or a size class.

D: TRBD2
V: TRBV7-2
size: few
J: TRBJ2-3
CDR3: CASSLWAGGGDTQYF
DNA: TGTGCCAGCAGCTTATGGGCGGGAGGGGGAGATACGCAGTATTTT

D: .
V: TRBV16
size: .
J: TRBJ1-1
CDR3: CASSPSGHLNTEAFF
DNA: TGTGCCAGCAGCCCGTCGGGACACTTGAACACTGAAGCTTTCTTT

D: TRBD2
V: TRBV7-2
size: few
J: TRBJ2-4
CDR3: CASSSRLAGSTGAKNIQYF
DNA: TGTGCCAGCAGCTCCCGACTAGCGGGATCCACGGGGGCCAAAAACATTCAGTACTTC

D: TRBD2
V: TRBV7-9
size: few
J: TRBJ2-1
CDR3: CASSLWGLAGAGNEQFF
DNA: TGTGCCAGCAGCTTATGGGGACTAGCGGGAGCTGGGAATGAGCAGTTCTTC

D: TRBD2
V: TRBV4-3
size: .
J: TRBJ2-1
CDR3: CASSQLSGRAYNEQFF
DNA: TGCGCCAGCAGCCAGCTTAGCGGGAGGGCCTACAATGAGCAGTTCTTC

D: .
V: TRBV7-2
size: .
J: TRBJ1-1
CDR3: CASSLFRIGSTEAFF
DNA: TGTGCCAGCAGCTTATTTAGGATAGGGAGCACTGAAGCTTTCTTT

D: .
V: TRBV20-1
size: .
J: TRBJ2-3
CDR3: CSASLDRFSTDTQYF
DNA: TGCAGTGCTAGCCTTGACAGGTTTAGCACAGATACGCAGTATTTT

D: .
V: TRBV3-1
size: .
J: TRBJ2-7
CDR3: CASSQDFADYEQYF
DNA: TGTGCCAGCAGCCAAGATTTTGCGGACTACGAGCAGTACTTC

D: TRBD1
V: TRBV28
size: .
J: TRBJ2-4
CDR3: CANSAAGTDIQYF
DNA: TGTGCCAACAGTGCCGCCGGGACAGACATTCAGTACTTC

D: .
V: TRBV20-1
size: few
J: TRBJ2-1
CDR3: CSATSSTINEQFF
DNA: TGCAGTGCTACTAGTTCAACGATAAATGAGCAGTTCTTC

D: .
V: TRBV20-1
size: .
J: TRBJ1-2
CDR3: CSARQYGYTF
DNA: TGCAGTGCGAGACAGTATGGCTACACCTTC

D: TRBD1
V: TRBV10-3
size: .
J: TRBJ1-6
CDR3: CASGRQGLDSPLHF
DNA: TGTGCCAGCGGGAGACAGGGGTTGGATTCACCCCTCCACTTT

D: .
V: TRBV9
size: .
J: TRBJ2-6
CDR3: CASSVLGAGANVLTF
DNA: TGTGCCAGCAGCGTACTGGGGGCGGGGGCCAACGTCCTGACTTTC

D: .
V: TRBV28
size: .
J: TRBJ1-2
CDR3: CASSLRECGYTF
DNA: TGTGCCAGCAGTTTAAGAGAGTGTGGCTACACCTTC

D: .
V: TRBV29-1
size: .
J: TRBJ2-7
CDR3: CSVGFRSEQYF
DNA: TGCAGCGTTGGTTTCAGGTCCGAGCAGTACTTC

D: .
V: TRBV2
size: .
J: TRBJ2-7
CDR3: CASSEIRGGEQYF
DNA: TGTGCCAGCAGTGAAATCAGGGGGGGCGAGCAGTACTTC

D: .
V: TRBV20-1
size: .
J: TRBJ2-4
CDR3: CSARDSAAAKNIQYF
DNA: TGCAGTGCTAGAGATTCGGCGGCAGCCAAAAACATTCAGTACTTC

D: TRBD1
V: TRBV6-5
size: once
J: TRBJ2-7
CDR3: CASSPDRVTYEQYF
DNA: TGTGCCAGCAGTCCAGACAGGGTCACCTACGAGCAGTACTTC

D: .
V: TRBV6-4
size: .
J: TRBJ2-3
CDR3: CASSDAAGADTQYF
DNA: TGTGCCAGCAGTGACGCAGCAGGAGCAGATACGCAGTATTTT

D: .
V: TRBV5-4
size: once
J: TRBJ2-7
CDR3: CASSWGYSYEQYF
DNA: TGTGCCAGCAGCTGGGGTTACTCCTACGAGCAGTACTTC

D: .
V: TRBV5-1
size: few
J: TRBJ1-2
CDR3: CASSGGGTEYGYTF
DNA: TGCGCCAGCAGCGGGGGTGGCACAGAATATGGCTACACCTTC

D: .
V: TRBV5-1
size: .
J: TRBJ2-4
CDR3: CASSPQGQNIQYF
DNA: TGCGCCAGCAGCCCACAAGGACAAAACATTCAGTACTTC

D: TRBD2
V: TRBV2
size: few
J: TRBJ2-5
CDR3: CASSDASGKKETQYF
DNA: TGTGCCAGCAGTGACGCTAGCGGGAAAAAAGAGACCCAGTACTTC

D: TRBD2
V: TRBV20-1
size: many
J: TRBJ2-1
CDR3: CSAPTSGLHEQFF
DNA: TGCAGTGCCCCGACTAGCGGGCTCCATGAGCAGTTCTTC

D: .
V: TRBV4-2
size: .
J: TRBJ2-7
CDR3: CASSHAGGAPPLYF
DNA: TGTGCCAGCAGCCATGCAGGGGGGGCCCCACCTCTGTACTTC

D: TRBD2
V: TRBV7-2
size: few
J: TRBJ2-1
CDR3: CASSLRPGGGEQFF
DNA: TGTGCCAGCAGCTTACGACCGGGAGGCGGTGAGCAGTTCTTC

D: TRBD1
V: TRBV9
size: .
J: TRBJ1-4
CDR3: CASSPGQGASINEKLFF
DNA: TGTGCCAGCAGCCCCGGACAGGGGGCAAGTATTAACGAAAAACTGTTTTTT

D: .
V: TRBV10-3
size: .
J: TRBJ2-5
CDR3: CVITKTKTGETQYF
DNA: TGTGTCATCACCAAGACTAAAACGGGAGAGACCCAGTACTTC

D: .
V: TRBV7-2
size: .
J: TRBJ2-7
CDR3: CASSLTYERYF
DNA: TGTGCCAGCAGTCTCACCTACGAGCGGTACTTC

D: .
V: TRBV30
size: .
J: TRBJ1-2
CDR3: CAWRGQYGGYTF
DNA: TGTGCCTGGAGAGGGCAGTATGGTGGCTACACCTTC

D: .
V: TRBV4-3
size: few
J: TRBJ2-6
CDR3: CASSPLGAGANVLTF
DNA: TGCGCCAGCAGCCCCCTAGGGGCTGGGGCCAACGTCCTGACTTTC

D: .
V: TRBV4-3
size: .
J: TRBJ1-4
CDR3: CASSQDTETEKLFF
DNA: TGCGCCAGCAGCCAAGATACCGAGACCGAAAAACTGTTTTTT

D: .
V: TRBV7-8
size: .
J: TRBJ2-4
CDR3: CASSFTGAKNIQYF
DNA: TGTGCCAGCAGCTTTACGGGGGCCAAAAACATTCAGTACTTC

D: TRBD2
V: TRBV29-1
size: many
J: TRBJ2-3
CDR3: CSVSATGGGTDTQYF
DNA: TGCAGCGTTTCCGCCACGGGAGGTGGAACAGATACGCAGTATTTT

D: .
V: TRBV28
size: few
J: TRBJ2-5
CDR3: CASSGGWRGGQETQYF
DNA: TGTGCCAGCAGTGGGGGTTGGAGAGGGGGCCAAGAGACCCAGTACTTC

D: TRBD1
V: TRBV9
size: .
J: TRBJ2-5
CDR3: CASSEGGYQETQYF
DNA: TGTGCCAGCAGCGAAGGGGGCTACCAAGAGACCCAGTACTTC

D: TRBD1
V: TRBV28
size: few
J: TRBJ2-4
CDR3: CASSSGTGNQNIQYF
DNA: TGTGCCAGCAGCTCCGGGACAGGGAACCAAAACATTCAGTACTTC

D: .
V: TRBV14
size: .
J: TRBJ2-1
CDR3: CASSPGDARRPYNEQFF
DNA: TGTGCCAGCAGCCCTGGGGACGCAAGGAGGCCCTACAATGAGCAGTTCTTC

D: .
V: TRBV11-2
size: few
J: TRBJ2-1
CDR3: CASRDWGRTYNEQFF
DNA: TGTGCCAGCAGAGATTGGGGGAGAACCTACAATGAGCAGTTCTTC

D: .
V: TRBV10-3
size: .
J: TRBJ2-1
CDR3: CAISAGSDPYNEQFF
DNA: TGTGCCATCAGTGCTGGTAGCGACCCCTACAATGAGCAGTTCTTC

D: TRBD2
V: TRBV7-9
size: .
J: TRBJ2-1
CDR3: CASSSRLREKNEQFF
DNA: TGTGCCAGCAGCTCCCGATTGCGGGAGAAAAATGAGCAGTTCTTC

D: .
V: TRBV7-2
size: .
J: TRBJ1-5
CDR3: CASSFGGFNQPQHF
DNA: TGTGCCAGCAGCTTTGGTGGTTTCAATCAGCCCCAGCATTTT

D: TRBD2
V: TRBV5-5
size: .
J: TRBJ2-1
CDR3: CASSLSIGLAINNEQFF
DNA: TGTGCCAGCAGCTTGAGTATTGGACTAGCGATAAACAATGAGCAGTTCTTC

D: .
V: TRBV27
size: once
J: TRBJ1-4
CDR3: CAISLQGGIEKLFF
DNA: TGTGCCATCAGCCTACAGGGTGGTATTGAAAAACTGTTTTTT

D: .
V: TRBV14
size: .
J: TRBJ2-4
CDR3: CASSQVPRGAKNIQYF
DNA: TGTGCCAGCAGCCAAGTCCCACGGGGGGCCAAAAACATTCAGTACTTC

D: TRBD1
V: TRBV20-1
size: .
J: TRBJ1-3
CDR3: CSARALAGDRGGNTIYF
DNA: TGCAGTGCTAGAGCTCTTGCCGGGGACAGGGGTGGAAACACCATATATTTT

D: TRBD2
V: TRBV5-1
size: few
J: TRBJ2-1
CDR3: CASSPNLAGANEQFF
DNA: TGCGCCAGCAGCCCCAACCTAGCGGGAGCCAATGAGCAGTTCTTC

D: .
V: TRBV29-1
size: few
J: TRBJ1-2
CDR3: CSVEDAEGPNYGYTF
DNA: TGCAGCGTTGAAGACGCTGAGGGGCCAAACTATGGCTACACCTTC

D: TRBD1
V: TRBV28
size: few
J: TRBJ1-2
CDR3: CASSPAGQRYGYTF
DNA: TGTGCCAGCAGCCCAGCGGGACAGCGCTATGGCTACACCTTC

D: .
V: TRBV29-1
size: few
J: TRBJ2-1
CDR3: CSVEDGSSVYNEQFF
DNA: TGCAGCGTTGAAGACGGGAGTTCAGTCTACAATGAGCAGTTCTTC

D: TRBD2
V: TRBV20-1
size: .
J: TRBJ2-1
CDR3: CSARDDGSGIDEQFF
DNA: TGCAGTGCTAGAGATGACGGTAGCGGGATCGATGAGCAGTTCTTC

D: .
V: TRBV11-2
size: few
J: TRBJ1-4
CDR3: CASSLAGGRAEKLFF
DNA: TGTGCCAGCAGCTTAGCGGGGGGGCGCGCTGAAAAACTGTTTTTT

D: .
V: TRBV4-3
size: .
J: TRBJ2-6
CDR3: CASSQDILAFSSGANVLTF
DNA: TGCGCCAGCAGCCAAGATATTTTAGCGTTTAGCTCTGGGGCCAACGTCCTGACTTTC

D: TRBD2
V: TRBV4-3
size: few
J: TRBJ2-1
CDR3: CASSPSGTSGRFRNEQFF
DNA: TGCGCCAGCAGCCCATCCGGGACTAGCGGGAGGTTCAGGAATGAGCAGTTCTTC

D: TRBD2
V: TRBV6-6
size: .
J: TRBJ2-1
CDR3: CASSPGGGGGRDEQFF
DNA: TGTGCCAGCAGTCCCGGGGGGGGAGGGGGACGCGATGAGCAGTTCTTC